This T cell receptor beta chain was obtained from a study of T cells in Graves' hyperthyroidism and ophthalmopathy. Whole-study results and caveats: Among thyroid clonotypes expanded above 0.001, most also appeared in blood.

Disease duration under 2 months; hyperthyroidism patients were aged 18 to 65. Worth noting for this clonotype: Its antigen is unidentified.

Regions amplified from RNA transcripts were the TCR beta CDR3 regions. Using the HTBI primer set, a first-round RT-PCR was run on the TCR CDR3. From the multiplex PCR reads, TCRdb called clonotypes with MiXCR, one entry per CDR3 protein. The repertoire holds around 500,000 distinct CDR3 sequences, with around 15% as singletons. After removal of 6 bases from V and 0 bases from J, the junction contained 9 bases not matched to a gene. The CDR3 spans 17 residues. Germline V gene lookup returns CDR1 MNHEY and CDR2 SVGEGT. The TCR sequence derives from a woman aged 35 to 49 with Graves' hyperthyroidism. The sample taken for sequencing was blood. The V gene is TRBV6-2 or TRBV6-3, the J gene TRBJ1-5; TRBD1 agrees at 9 bases. The CDR3 DNA follows: TGTGCCAGCAGCAAGAGACAGGGGGAGAATAGCAATCAGCCCCAGCATTTT. The encoded protein is CASSKRQGENSNQPQHF.